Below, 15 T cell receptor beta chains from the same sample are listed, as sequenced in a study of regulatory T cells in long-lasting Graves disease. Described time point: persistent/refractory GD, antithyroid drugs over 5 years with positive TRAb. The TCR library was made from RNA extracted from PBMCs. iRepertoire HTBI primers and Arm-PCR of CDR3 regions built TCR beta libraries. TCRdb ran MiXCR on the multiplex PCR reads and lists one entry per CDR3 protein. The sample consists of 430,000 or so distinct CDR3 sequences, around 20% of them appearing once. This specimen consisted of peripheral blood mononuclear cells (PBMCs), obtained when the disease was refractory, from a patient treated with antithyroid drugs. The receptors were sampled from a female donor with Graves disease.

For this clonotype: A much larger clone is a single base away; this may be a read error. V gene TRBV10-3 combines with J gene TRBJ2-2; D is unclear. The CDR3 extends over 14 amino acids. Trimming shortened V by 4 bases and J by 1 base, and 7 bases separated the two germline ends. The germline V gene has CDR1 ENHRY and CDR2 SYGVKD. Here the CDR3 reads CAISGAGNTGELFF. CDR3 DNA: TGTGCCATCAGTGGGGCAGGGAACACCGGGGAGCTGTTTTTT.

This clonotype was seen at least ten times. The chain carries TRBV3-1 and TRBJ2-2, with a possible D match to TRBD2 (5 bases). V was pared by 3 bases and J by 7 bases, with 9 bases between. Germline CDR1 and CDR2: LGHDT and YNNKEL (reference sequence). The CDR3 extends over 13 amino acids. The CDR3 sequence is CASSHVGGGELFF. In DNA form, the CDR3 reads TGTGCCAGCAGCCACGTCGGAGGCGGGGAGCTGTTTTTT.

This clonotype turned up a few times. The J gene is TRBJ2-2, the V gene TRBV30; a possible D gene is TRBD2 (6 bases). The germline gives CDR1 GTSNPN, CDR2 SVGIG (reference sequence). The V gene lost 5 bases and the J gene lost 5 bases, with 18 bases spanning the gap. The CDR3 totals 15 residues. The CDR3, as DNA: TGTGCCTGGGACCGGGACCCGCGGGGAACCGGGGAGCTGTTTTTT. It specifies CAWDRDPRGTGELFF. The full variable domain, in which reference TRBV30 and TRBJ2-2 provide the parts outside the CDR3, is SQTIHQWPATLVQPVGSPLSLECTVEGTSNPNLYWYRQAAGRGLQLLFYSVGIGQISSEVPQNLSASRPQDRQFILSSKKLLLSDSGFYLCAWDRDPRGTGELFFGEGSRLTVL.

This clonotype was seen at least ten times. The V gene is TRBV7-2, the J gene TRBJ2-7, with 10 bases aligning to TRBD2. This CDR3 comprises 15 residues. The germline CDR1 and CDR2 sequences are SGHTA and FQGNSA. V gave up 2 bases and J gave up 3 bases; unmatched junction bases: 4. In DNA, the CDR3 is TGTGCCAGCAGCTTATGGGCTAGCGGGAGCTACGAGCAGTACTTC. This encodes CASSLWASGSYEQYF.

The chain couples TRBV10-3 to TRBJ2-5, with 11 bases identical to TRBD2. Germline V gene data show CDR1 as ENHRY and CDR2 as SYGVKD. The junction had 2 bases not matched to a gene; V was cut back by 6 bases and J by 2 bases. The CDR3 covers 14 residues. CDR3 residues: CAISGLAGQETQYF. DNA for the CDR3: TGTGCCATCAGCGGACTAGCGGGTCAAGAGACCCAGTACTTC.

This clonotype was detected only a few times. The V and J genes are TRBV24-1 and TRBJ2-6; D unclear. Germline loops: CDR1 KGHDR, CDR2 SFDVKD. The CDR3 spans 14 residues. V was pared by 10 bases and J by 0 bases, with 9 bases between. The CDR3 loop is CATSLGSGANVLTF. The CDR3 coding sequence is TGTGCCACTTCATTAGGCTCTGGGGCCAACGTCCTGACTTTC.

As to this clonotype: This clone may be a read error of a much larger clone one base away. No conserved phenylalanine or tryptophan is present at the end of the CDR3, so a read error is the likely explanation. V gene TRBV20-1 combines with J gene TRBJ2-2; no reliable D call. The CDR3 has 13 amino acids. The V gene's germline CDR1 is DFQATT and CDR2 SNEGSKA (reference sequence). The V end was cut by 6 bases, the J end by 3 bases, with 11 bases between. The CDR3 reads CSARSSDTGELFS. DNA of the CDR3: TGCAGTGCCCGGAGCTCGGACACCGGGGAGCTGTTTTCT.

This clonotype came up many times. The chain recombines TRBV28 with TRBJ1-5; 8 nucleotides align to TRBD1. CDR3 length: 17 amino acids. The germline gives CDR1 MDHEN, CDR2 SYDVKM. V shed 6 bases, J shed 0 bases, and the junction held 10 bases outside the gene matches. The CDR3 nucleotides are TGTGCCAGCAGGGGGGTGGAGGACAGGGCTAGCAATCAGCCCCAGCATTTT. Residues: CASRGVEDRASNQPQHF.

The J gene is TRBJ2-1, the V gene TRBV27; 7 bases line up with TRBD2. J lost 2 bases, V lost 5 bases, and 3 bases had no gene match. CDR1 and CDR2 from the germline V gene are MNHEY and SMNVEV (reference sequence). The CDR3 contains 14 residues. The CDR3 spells CASSPSGAYNEQFF. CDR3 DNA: TGTGCCAGCAGTCCGAGCGGGGCCTACAATGAGCAGTTCTTC.

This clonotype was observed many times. This chain's CDR3 is CASSLGAIAGVGTGELFF. The CDR3 DNA follows: TGTGCCAGCAGCTTAGGGGCTATAGCGGGAGTTGGTACCGGGGAGCTGTTTTTT. This chain links TRBV11-3 with TRBJ2-2; 9 nucleotides line up with TRBD2. J was trimmed by 5 bases and V by 1 base; bases with no gene match: 11. Germline CDR1 SGHNT, CDR2 YENEEA. The CDR3 sequence is 18 residues long. The variable domain in full, with the rest retrieved from reference TRBV11-3 and TRBJ2-2, is EAGVVQSPRYKIIEKKQPVAFWCNPISGHNTLYWYLQNLGQGPELLIRYENEEAVDDSQLPKDRFSAERLKGVDSTLKIQPAELGDSAVYLCASSLGAIAGVGTGELFFGEGSRLTVL.

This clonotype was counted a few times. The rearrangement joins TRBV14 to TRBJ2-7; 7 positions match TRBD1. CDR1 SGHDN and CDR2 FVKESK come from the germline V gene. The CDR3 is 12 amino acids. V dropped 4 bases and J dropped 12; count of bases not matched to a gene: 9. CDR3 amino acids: CASSPDRVPRYF. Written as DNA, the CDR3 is TGTGCCAGCAGCCCAGACAGGGTCCCTCGGTACTTC.

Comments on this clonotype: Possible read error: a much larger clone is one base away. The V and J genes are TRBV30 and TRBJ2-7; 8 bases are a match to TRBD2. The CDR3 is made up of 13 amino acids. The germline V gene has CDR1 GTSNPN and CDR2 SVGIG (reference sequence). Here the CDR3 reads CAWSRGGAVEQHF. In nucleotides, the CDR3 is TGTGCCTGGAGTCGGGGGGGGGCGGTCGAGCAGCACTTC.

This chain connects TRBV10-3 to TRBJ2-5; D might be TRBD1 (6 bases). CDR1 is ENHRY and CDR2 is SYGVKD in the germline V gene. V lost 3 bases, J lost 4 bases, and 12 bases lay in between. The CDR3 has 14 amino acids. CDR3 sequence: CAISDPRGGETQYF. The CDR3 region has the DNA TGTGCCATCAGTGACCCCAGAGGGGGAGAGACCCAGTACTTC.

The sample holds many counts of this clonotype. In DNA, the CDR3 is TGCAGTGCTTCCCTCTCTAGCGGGAACTACGAGCAGTACTTC. Encoded protein: CSASLSSGNYEQYF. J is TRBJ2-7 and V is TRBV20-1, with 9 bases that match TRBD2. The CDR3 contains 14 residues. Germline lookup yields CDR1 DFQATT and CDR2 SNEGSKA (reference sequence). The junction had 8 bases not matched to a gene; V was cut back by 5 bases and J by 3 bases.

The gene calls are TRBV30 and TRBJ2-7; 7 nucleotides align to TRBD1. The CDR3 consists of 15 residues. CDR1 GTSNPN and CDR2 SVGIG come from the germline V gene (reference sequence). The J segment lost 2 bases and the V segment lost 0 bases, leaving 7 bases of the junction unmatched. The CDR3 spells CAWSVLGQRTYEQYF. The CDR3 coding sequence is TGTGCCTGGAGTGTACTGGGACAGAGGACCTACGAGCAGTACTTC.